These T cell receptor beta chains were read from a single sample in a study of OX40 agonist ivuxolimab in advanced cancers. The repertoire was sequenced with immunoSEQ multiplex PCR; TCRdb's copy has only in-frame clones and lacks some. The top ten clones hold 39% of a sample with about 13,000 clones, roughly 69% of them seen once. The sequencing used CD4+ or CD8+ T cells sorted from blood, collected in a trial of the OX40 agonist ivuxolimab. These receptors originate from an adult with an advanced solid tumor such as melanoma, head and neck, liver or kidney cancer. Both conserved end residues are part of each CDR3. A D gene is named only where the DNA matches it firmly. Where a row states a size, it is once, few, many or the class of an expanded clone; other rows omit it.

clone_size	d_call	v_call	j_call	cdr3_aa	cdr3_nt
NA	NA	TRBV30	TRBJ1-1	CAWRNGTEAFF	TGTGCCTGGAGGAATGGCACTGAAGCTTTCTTT
NA	NA	TRBV6-5	TRBJ1-1	CASSPGTSMNTEAFF	TGTGCCAGCAGCCCCGGGACATCCATGAACACTGAAGCTTTCTTT
NA	NA	TRBV7-8	TRBJ2-5	CASSGRVQETQYF	TGTGCCAGCAGCGGCAGGGTTCAAGAGACCCAGTACTTC
NA	TRBD1	TRBV30	TRBJ1-3	CAWGTGSFGNTIYF	TGTGCCTGGGGGACAGGGTCTTTTGGAAACACCATATATTTT
NA	TRBD2	TRBV10-3	TRBJ2-1	CATAPGLAYSYNEQFF	TGTGCCACCGCCCCGGGACTAGCGTATTCCTACAATGAGCAGTTCTTC
NA	NA	TRBV5-4	TRBJ2-1	CASSFLNEQFF	TGTGCCAGCAGCTTTCTGAATGAGCAGTTCTTC
NA	NA	TRBV10-3	TRBJ2-6	CAISYIRCIQSRANVLTF	TGTGCCATCAGTTATATCCGCTGTATACAAAGTCGGGCCAACGTCCTGACTTTC
NA	NA	TRBV6-1	TRBJ2-1	CASSLEVREQFF	TGTGCCAGCAGTCTAGAGGTACGTGAGCAGTTCTTC
NA	NA	TRBV19	TRBJ2-1	CASSIDLTGHYNEQFF	TGTGCCAGTAGTATAGACTTGACAGGACACTACAATGAGCAGTTCTTC
NA	NA	TRBV20-1	TRBJ2-5	CSVGTQYF	TGCAGTGTTGGGACCCAGTACTTC
NA	NA	TRBV6-1	TRBJ2-6	CASSGQASGANVLTF	TGTGCCAGCAGTGGACAGGCCTCTGGGGCCAACGTCCTGACTTTC
NA	NA	TRBV25-1	TRBJ2-7	CASSERTDSEAYEQYF	TGTGCCAGCAGTGAACGGACCGATAGCGAGGCCTACGAGCAGTACTTC
NA	TRBD2	TRBV29-1	TRBJ2-3	CSVGGSGRALDTQYF	TGCAGCGTGGGGGGTAGCGGGAGGGCCCTAGATACGCAGTATTTT
medium-sized	NA	TRBV9	TRBJ1-6	CASSVGSSSYNSPLHF	TGTGCCAGCAGCGTAGGTAGCAGCTCCTATAATTCACCCCTCCACTTT
NA	NA	TRBV6-1	TRBJ2-7	CASSVSSPASSYEQYF	TGTGCCAGCAGTGTCTCCTCGCCAGCTAGCTCCTACGAGCAGTACTTC
NA	TRBD2	TRBV6-1	TRBJ2-1	CASSEASGSYNEQFF	TGTGCCAGCAGTGAAGCTAGCGGGTCCTACAATGAGCAGTTCTTC
NA	TRBD2	TRBV12-5	TRBJ2-1	CASGPPTSVSSYNEQFF	TGTGCTAGTGGACCTCCAACTAGCGTGAGCTCCTACAATGAGCAGTTCTTC
few	NA	TRBV29-1	TRBJ1-2	CSDTDDSSYGYTF	TGCAGCGATACGGACGACAGTTCCTATGGCTACACCTTC
NA	NA	TRBV19	TRBJ1-4	CASSIQGEVGKLFF	TGTGCCAGTAGTATCCAGGGTGAGGTTGGAAAACTGTTTTTT
NA	NA	TRBV6-5	TRBJ2-2	CASSVDYLMRELFF	TGTGCCAGCAGTGTGGACTACCTAATGCGGGAGCTGTTTTTT
few	TRBD1	TRBV28	TRBJ2-5	CASSKTLLYWDRGPPWETQYF	TGTGCCAGCAGTAAAACCCTCCTTTATTGGGACAGGGGGCCCCCATGGGAGACCCAGTACTTC
NA	NA	TRBV7-9	TRBJ2-1	CASSEGWRGKGEQFF	TGTGCCAGCAGCGAGGGATGGCGGGGAAAGGGTGAGCAGTTCTTC
NA	NA	TRBV18	TRBJ2-2	CASSSNTGELFF	TGTGCCAGCTCATCAAACACCGGGGAGCTGTTTTTT
once	TRBD1	TRBV27	TRBJ2-1	CASSTHATGDYYNEQFF	TGTGCCAGCAGTACTCACGCGACAGGGGATTATTACAATGAGCAGTTCTTC
NA	TRBD2	TRBV5-6	TRBJ2-7	CASSLSAGVNEQYF	TGTGCCAGCAGCCTTAGTGCGGGAGTGAACGAGCAGTACTTC
NA	TRBD2	TRBV27	TRBJ2-1	CASSLRTSGGGEQFF	TGTGCCAGCAGTTTGAGGACTAGCGGGGGTGGGGAGCAGTTCTTC
NA	TRBD2	TRBV19	TRBJ2-3	CSSGRTRAQYF	TGTAGTAGCGGGAGGACCCGTGCGCAGTATTTT